The rows below give T cell receptor beta chains drawn from one sample of a study of shared clonotypes between healthy human individuals. The protocol was immunoSEQ multiplex PCR, while the TCRdb copy is restricted to in-frame clones and leaves out a portion. The sample carries roughly 890,000 clones, 80% to 95% recorded once. Material for sequencing was naive CD8+ T cells sorted from blood. The receptors originated from a man aged 25 to 40 in good health. CDR3s include the opening cysteine and the closing phenylalanine or tryptophan. Fields, in order: CDR3 DNA, CDR3 protein, V gene, J gene, D gene, clone size. The D gene is left open where the match is weak. Expanded clones get a size class; other rows say once, few or many, or leave the size out.

CDR3 DNA: TGTGCCAGCAATTGGGGGAGTGAGCAGTTCTTC; CDR3 protein: CASNWGSEQFF; V gene: TRBV27; J gene: TRBJ2-1; D gene: -; clone size: -
CDR3 DNA: TGTGCCAGCAGTTCTCTGACAGGGTCTTCGTCCGAGCAGTACTTC; CDR3 protein: CASSSLTGSSSEQYF; V gene: TRBV6-5; J gene: TRBJ2-7; D gene: TRBD1; clone size: -
CDR3 DNA: TGCGCCAGCAGCCCAAGGTGGGCGGCAACTAATGAAAAACTGTTTTTT; CDR3 protein: CASSPRWAATNEKLFF; V gene: TRBV4-1; J gene: TRBJ1-4; D gene: -; clone size: -
CDR3 DNA: TGTGCCAGTAATTTAGGACTGGGGGCAAATCCCCACGAGCAGTACTTC; CDR3 protein: CASNLGLGANPHEQYF; V gene: TRBV19; J gene: TRBJ2-7; D gene: -; clone size: -
CDR3 DNA: TGTGCCAGCAGTTTATTACCGCCCGGGGAGCTGTTTTTT; CDR3 protein: CASSLLPPGELFF; V gene: TRBV27; J gene: TRBJ2-2; D gene: -; clone size: -
CDR3 DNA: TGCGCCAGCAGCTTGGGACCCGAGCGGAGCTCCTACAATGAGCAGTTCTTC; CDR3 protein: CASSLGPERSSYNEQFF; V gene: TRBV5-1; J gene: TRBJ2-1; D gene: -; clone size: -
CDR3 DNA: TGTGCCAGCACAGGCACAGATACGCAGTATTTT; CDR3 protein: CASTGTDTQYF; V gene: TRBV27; J gene: TRBJ2-3; D gene: -; clone size: -
CDR3 DNA: TGTGCCAGCAGCCCTTACACAGGGGGAGCTTTCTTT; CDR3 protein: CASSPYTGGAFF; V gene: TRBV27; J gene: TRBJ1-1; D gene: TRBD1; clone size: -
CDR3 DNA: TGTGCCAGCTCACTCAACTCGGACGTGAACACTGAAGCTTTCTTT; CDR3 protein: CASSLNSDVNTEAFF; V gene: TRBV18; J gene: TRBJ1-1; D gene: -; clone size: once
CDR3 DNA: TGTGCCACGACAGGGAATGAGCAGTTCTTC; CDR3 protein: CATTGNEQFF; V gene: TRBV2; J gene: TRBJ2-1; D gene: TRBD1; clone size: -
CDR3 DNA: TGTGCCAGCTCACCGGGTGGCCCCCACATTCAGTACTTC; CDR3 protein: CASSPGGPHIQYF; V gene: TRBV18; J gene: TRBJ2-4; D gene: -; clone size: once
CDR3 DNA: TGTGCCAGCCTCACTGGAAACACCATATATTTT; CDR3 protein: CASLTGNTIYF; V gene: TRBV9; J gene: TRBJ1-3; D gene: -; clone size: -
CDR3 DNA: TGTGCCAGCAGTCAACTAGCGGATGCCTACGAGCAGTACTTC; CDR3 protein: CASSQLADAYEQYF; V gene: TRBV2; J gene: TRBJ2-7; D gene: TRBD2; clone size: -
CDR3 DNA: TGCGCCAGCAGCTTGGGGAGACAGGGGTACGAGCAGTACTTC; CDR3 protein: CASSLGRQGYEQYF; V gene: TRBV5-1; J gene: TRBJ2-7; D gene: TRBD1; clone size: -
CDR3 DNA: TGTGCCAGCAGTTTATCCCCATCAGGGGAGACCCAGTACTTC; CDR3 protein: CASSLSPSGETQYF; V gene: TRBV27; J gene: TRBJ2-5; D gene: -; clone size: -
CDR3 DNA: TGCGCCAGCAGTATCCGGGACGGAGTCTACGAGCAGTACTTC; CDR3 protein: CASSIRDGVYEQYF; V gene: TRBV4-1; J gene: TRBJ2-7; D gene: -; clone size: -
CDR3 DNA: TGTGCCAGCAGCTTAGGTAGCGGGGGTCTCTCCTACAATGAGCAGTTCTTC; CDR3 protein: CASSLGSGGLSYNEQFF; V gene: TRBV7-6; J gene: TRBJ2-1; D gene: TRBD2; clone size: -
CDR3 DNA: TGTGCCAGCAGCTCCCACCTACCGGTGACCGGGGAGCTGTTTTTT; CDR3 protein: CASSSHLPVTGELFF; V gene: TRBV11-2; J gene: TRBJ2-2; D gene: -; clone size: few
CDR3 DNA: TGTGCCAGCAGTTCGCGATTACTAGCGGGAGGTCCAGATACGCAGTATTTT; CDR3 protein: CASSSRLLAGGPDTQYF; V gene: TRBV27; J gene: TRBJ2-3; D gene: TRBD2; clone size: -
CDR3 DNA: TGTGCCAGCGCACGGGGGGATGACACCGGGGAGCTGTTTTTT; CDR3 protein: CASARGDDTGELFF; V gene: TRBV9; J gene: TRBJ2-2; D gene: TRBD2; clone size: -
CDR3 DNA: TGCGCCAGCAGCCAAGGGTTCACCGCGGAGCAGTACTTC; CDR3 protein: CASSQGFTAEQYF; V gene: TRBV4-1; J gene: TRBJ2-7; D gene: -; clone size: -
CDR3 DNA: TGCGCCAGCAGAGACAGGGGGGGGCCCCAGCATTTT; CDR3 protein: CASRDRGGPQHF; V gene: TRBV5-1; J gene: TRBJ1-5; D gene: TRBD1; clone size: few
CDR3 DNA: TGTGCCAGCAGTGAAGCTGGCTCCTCCTATGGCTACACCTTC; CDR3 protein: CASSEAGSSYGYTF; V gene: TRBV2; J gene: TRBJ1-2; D gene: -; clone size: -
CDR3 DNA: TGTGCCTCCTCACCGGCGCTCTCATCGAACACTGAAGCTTTCTTT; CDR3 protein: CASSPALSSNTEAFF; V gene: TRBV5-4; J gene: TRBJ1-1; D gene: -; clone size: -